This T cell receptor (beta chain) was captured by sequencing in a study of blood T cells in healthy people across ages. The V and J ends lost 6 bases and 3 bases, in that order; junction bases with no gene match: 6. The CDR3 sequence is 15 residues long. General study points: Correlation between TCR beta diversity and naive T cell percentage was strong. Diversity of TCR beta per million T cells declined in a roughly linear way with age.

Details on this clonotype: The antigen remains unidentified.

It was with a sample-barcoded 5' primer and a J-beta primer mix that a second PCR of roughly 7 to 12 cycles was run. One entry per CDR3 protein, called by TCRdb with MiXCR from the 5' RACE reads. This sample has about 1.5 million distinct CDR3 sequences; about 42% occur once, and the top ten carry under 5%. Caucasian individuals from Russia who were healthy and aged about 6 to 95 acted as donors. V gene TRBV12-3 or TRBV12-4 combines with J gene TRBJ2-1, with 9 bases aligning to TRBD1. The TCR was taken from a woman aged 18-35 years in good health. Sequencing was carried out using blood. CDR3 sequence (DNA): TGTGCCAGCAGAACCGACAGGGGGGACTACAATGAGCAGTTCTTC. It is translated as CASRTDRGDYNEQFF.